This T cell receptor beta chain was profiled in a study of T cell changes during pregnancy in multiple sclerosis. Germline V gives CDR1 MNHEY, CDR2 SVGAGI. The CDR3 is 14 residues long. V lost 6 bases to trimming and J lost 8 bases, with 16 bases between them. Profiling relied on immunoSEQ multiplex PCR, and the TCRdb table lists in-frame clones only, not all of them. The sample has just under 45,000 clones, 95% to 97% seen once. This specimen consisted of peripheral blood, obtained in the second trimester of pregnancy. The origin of this receptor is a female donor with multiple sclerosis, enrolled in a pregnancy study. The chain carries TRBV6-5 and TRBJ1-4; D is unresolved. In DNA, the CDR3 is TGTGCCAGCAGGGCGACAAAGGCGAAGGAAAAACTGTTTTTT. It specifies CASRATKAKEKLFF.